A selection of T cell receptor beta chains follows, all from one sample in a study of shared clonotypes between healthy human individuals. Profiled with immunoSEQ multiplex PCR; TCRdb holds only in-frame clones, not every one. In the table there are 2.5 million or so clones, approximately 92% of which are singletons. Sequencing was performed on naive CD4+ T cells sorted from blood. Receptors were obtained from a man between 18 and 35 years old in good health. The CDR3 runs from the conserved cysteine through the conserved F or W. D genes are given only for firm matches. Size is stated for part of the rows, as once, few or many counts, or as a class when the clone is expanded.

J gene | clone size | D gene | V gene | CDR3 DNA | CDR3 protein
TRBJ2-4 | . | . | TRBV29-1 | TGCAGCGTTGGCCCAACGTGGGCCGGGGACATTCAGTACTTC | CSVGPTWAGDIQYF
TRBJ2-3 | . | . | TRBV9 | TGTGCCAGCAGCGTAGGAGGGGCAGCAGATACGCAGTATTTT | CASSVGGAADTQYF
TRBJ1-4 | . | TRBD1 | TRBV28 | TGTGCCAGCAGTTACCCCCCGGGACAGGGCGAAAAACTGTTTTTT | CASSYPPGQGEKLFF
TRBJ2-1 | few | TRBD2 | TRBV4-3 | TGCGCCAGCAGCCAAGATGGGGGGGCCTACAATGAGCAGTTCTTC | CASSQDGGAYNEQFF
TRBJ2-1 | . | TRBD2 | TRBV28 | TGTGCCAGCAGTTTATCGGCCGGGACTAGCGGGAGGTGGGGTTACAATGAGCAGTTCTTC | CASSLSAGTSGRWGYNEQFF
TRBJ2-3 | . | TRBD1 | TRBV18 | TGTGCCAGCTCACCCGGACAGGGGATGAGAGATACGCAGTATTTT | CASSPGQGMRDTQYF
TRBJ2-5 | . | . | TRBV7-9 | TGTGCCAGCAGCTTTCGGACAGACAGGGAGACCCAGTACTTC | CASSFRTDRETQYF
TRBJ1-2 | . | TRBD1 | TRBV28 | TGTGCCAGCAGACTGACAGGGGGGGGCTATGGCTACACCTTC | CASRLTGGGYGYTF
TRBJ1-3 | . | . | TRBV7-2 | TGTGCCAGCAGCCAAATGACAGGAAGCTCTGGAAACACCATATATTTT | CASSQMTGSSGNTIYF
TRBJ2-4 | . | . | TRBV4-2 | TGTGCCAGCAGCCAAGAAGGTGGTAGGCGGGCCTTACTAGACATTCAGTACTTC | CASSQEGGRRALLDIQYF
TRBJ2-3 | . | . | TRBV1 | TGCACCAGCACAGAGCGGGAGGTCCCCTTTATGACAGATACGCAGTATTTT | CTSTEREVPFMTDTQYF
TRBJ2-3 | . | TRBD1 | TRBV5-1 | TGCGCCAGCAGCTTTAACAGGGGGGTCTCAGATACGCAGTATTTT | CASSFNRGVSDTQYF
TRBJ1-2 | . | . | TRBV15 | TGTGCCACCAGCAGAGATCTAAATCGGCGGGGATCCGGCGGCTACACCTTC | CATSRDLNRRGSGGYTF
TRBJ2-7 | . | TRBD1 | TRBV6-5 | TGTGCCAGCAGTACCGGACAGGGGGAAACCTACGAGCAGTACTTC | CASSTGQGETYEQYF
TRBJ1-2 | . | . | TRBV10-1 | TGCGCCAGCAGTGAGTCTCGGACGTCTTCAAGGGGGAGCTACACCTTC | CASSESRTSSRGSYTF
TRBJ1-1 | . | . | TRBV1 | TGCACCAGCAGCCGCAGCGGGACAGACGGGGCCAGGTGGAACACTGAAGCTTTCTTT | CTSSRSGTDGARWNTEAFF
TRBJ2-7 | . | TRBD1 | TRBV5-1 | TGCGCCAGCAGCAAGGACAGGGGTTATGCTTCCGAGCAGTACTTC | CASSKDRGYASEQYF
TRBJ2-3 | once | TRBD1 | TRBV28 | TGTGCCAGCAGTTTTGGGACAGGCAGCACAGATACGCAGTATTTT | CASSFGTGSTDTQYF
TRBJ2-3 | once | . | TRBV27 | TGTGCCAGCAGTTTACGGGGGAAGGATACGCAGTATTTT | CASSLRGKDTQYF
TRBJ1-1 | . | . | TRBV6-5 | TGTGCCACCTCGAGAGGGAGAGGGAACACTGAAGCTTTCTTT | CATSRGRGNTEAFF
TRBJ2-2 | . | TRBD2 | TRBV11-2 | TGTGCCAGCAGCCCCGGGACTAGCGTCACCGGGGAGCTGTTTTTT | CASSPGTSVTGELFF
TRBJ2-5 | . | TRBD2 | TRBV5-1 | TGCGCCAGCAGATGGTCTAGCGGGTCCCAAGAGACCCAGTACTTC | CASRWSSGSQETQYF
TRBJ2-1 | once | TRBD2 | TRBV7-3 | TGTGCCAGCAGCTCTAGGACTAGCGGGATCAATGAGCAGTTCTTC | CASSSRTSGINEQFF
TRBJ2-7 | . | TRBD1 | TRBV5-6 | TGTGCCAGCAGCTTAAATTCGGGACAGGGGGCCTACGAGCAGTACTTC | CASSLNSGQGAYEQYF
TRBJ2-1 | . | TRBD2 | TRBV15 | TGTGCCACCAGCAGTTCGGGACTATTCAATGAGCAGTTCTTC | CATSSSGLFNEQFF
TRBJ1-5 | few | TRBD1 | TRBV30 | TGTGCCTGGAGTACTGGACAGGACAATCAGCCCCAGCATTTT | CAWSTGQDNQPQHF
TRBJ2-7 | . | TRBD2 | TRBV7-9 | TGTGCCAGCAGCTCGACTAGCGGGCGTACCTACGAGCAGTACTTC | CASSSTSGRTYEQYF
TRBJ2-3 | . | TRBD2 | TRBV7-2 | TGTGCCAGCAGCTTAAACGGGAGGGCCACAGATACGCAGTATTTT | CASSLNGRATDTQYF
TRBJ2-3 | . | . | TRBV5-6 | TGTGCCAGCAGTTTAGTAGAATCCACAGATACGCAGTATTTT | CASSLVESTDTQYF
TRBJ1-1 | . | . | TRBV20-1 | TGCAGTGCTATAGGCGCGGTAACTTTCTTT | CSAIGAVTFF
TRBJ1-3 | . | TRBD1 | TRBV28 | TGTGCCAGCACCCCGACAGGGGAAATTTTCTCTGGAAACACCATATATTTT | CASTPTGEIFSGNTIYF
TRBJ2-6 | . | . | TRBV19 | TGTGCCAGTCCCCCTAAGGGGGGCTCTGGGGCCAACGTCCTGACTTTC | CASPPKGGSGANVLTF
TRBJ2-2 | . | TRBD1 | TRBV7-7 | TGTGCTAGCAGCTTGGACAGGGGAGGGTCCGGGGAGCTGTTTTTT | CASSLDRGGSGELFF
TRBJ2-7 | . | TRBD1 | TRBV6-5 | TGTGCCAGCAGTTCCGCGGGGACAGGGGGCAACGAGCAGTACTTC | CASSSAGTGGNEQYF
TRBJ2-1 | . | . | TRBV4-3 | TGCGCCAGCAGCCAAGTCCCCGGGGGAGCGGGCGGAGACAATGAGCAGTTCTTC | CASSQVPGGAGGDNEQFF
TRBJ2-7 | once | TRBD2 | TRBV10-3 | TGTGCCATACAGCGGGGGCAAACCTACGAGCAGTACTTC | CAIQRGQTYEQYF
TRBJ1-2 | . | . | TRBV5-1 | TGCGCCAGCAGCCCGGACAGACCTAACTATGGCTACACCTTC | CASSPDRPNYGYTF
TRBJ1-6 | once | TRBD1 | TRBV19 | TGTGCCAGCGAAGCGACAGGGGCCGGATCACCCCTCCACTTT | CASEATGAGSPLHF
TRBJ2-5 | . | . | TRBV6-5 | TGTGCCAGCAGTAGGACAGTTTTGGAGACCCAGTACTTC | CASSRTVLETQYF
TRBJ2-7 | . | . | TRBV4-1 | TGCGCCAGCAGCCAAGACCTCTCGGCAGGCATCTACGAGCAGTACTTC | CASSQDLSAGIYEQYF
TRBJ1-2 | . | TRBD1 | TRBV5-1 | TGCGCCAGCAGCTTCCTGACAGGGGATGGCTACACCTTC | CASSFLTGDGYTF
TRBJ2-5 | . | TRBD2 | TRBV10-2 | TGCGCCAGCAGTCCTACTAGCGGGGGGAGTCGAGAGACCCAGTACTTC | CASSPTSGGSRETQYF
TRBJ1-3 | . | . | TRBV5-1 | TGCGCCAGCAGCCTGGGGGGCACTGGAAACACCATATATTTT | CASSLGGTGNTIYF
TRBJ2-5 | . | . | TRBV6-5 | TGTGCCAGCAGTTACTCTAGCGGCCAAGAGACCCAGTACTTC | CASSYSSGQETQYF
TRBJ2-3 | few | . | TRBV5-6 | TGTGCCAGCAGCTTGACAGATACGCAGTATTTT | CASSLTDTQYF